These T cell receptor beta chains were read from a single sample in a study of control samples from healthy donors and cancer patients. Measured with immunoSEQ multiplex PCR; TCRdb has only the in-frame clones, and not every one. The sample has about 92,000 clones; around 82% are singletons. The sequenced material came from blood. The receptors stem from a woman aged 55-70 years in good health. The CDR3 runs from the conserved cysteine through the conserved F or W. The D gene is left open where the match is weak. The listing skips clone size in some rows; elsewhere it reads once, few, many or a size class.

D	size	J	V	DNA	CDR3
-	once	TRBJ1-5	TRBV28	TGTGCCAGCAGTTCCCAGGGAAGAGGCAATCAGCCCCAGCATTTT	CASSSQGRGNQPQHF
TRBD1	-	TRBJ2-7	TRBV6-5	TGTGCCAGCGACAGGGGGGGCTCCTACGAGCAGTACTTC	CASDRGGSYEQYF
TRBD1	few	TRBJ1-1	TRBV7-9	TGTGCCAGCAGCACGGGACAGGGTGGCACTGAAGCTTTCTTT	CASSTGQGGTEAFF
-	-	TRBJ1-4	TRBV6-5	TGTGCCAGCAGTTACGAGGAAAAACTGTTTTTT	CASSYEEKLFF
-	-	TRBJ2-7	TRBV18	TGTGCCAGCTCACCGGGAGTGGAGTGGCACGAGCAGTACTTC	CASSPGVEWHEQYF
TRBD2	-	TRBJ2-5	TRBV6-2/TRBV6-3	TGTGCCAGCAGTTACGTACCGACTAGCGGAGAGACCCAGTACTTC	CASSYVPTSGETQYF
-	-	TRBJ1-5	TRBV10-3	TGTGCCATCAGTGGAAGTGGGAGCAATCAGCCCCAGCATTTT	CAISGSGSNQPQHF
TRBD2	-	TRBJ2-2	TRBV27	TGTGCCAGCAGTGCAGCGGGGGGCGTGACCGGGGAGCTGTTTTTT	CASSAAGGVTGELFF
-	-	TRBJ2-3	TRBV24-1	TGTGCCACCAGTGATTTCACCGGGGGCGGACGATATACGCAGTATTTT	CATSDFTGGGRYTQYF
-	-	TRBJ2-1	TRBV27	TGTGCCAGCAGTTTATCCCAGGGCCTAGGCAATGAGCAGTTCTTC	CASSLSQGLGNEQFF
-	-	TRBJ1-3	TRBV5-5	TGTGCCAGCAGCTTGGCAGGAAGAAACACCATATATTTT	CASSLAGRNTIYF
TRBD1	-	TRBJ2-2	TRBV6-5	TGTGCCAGCAACCGAGACAGGGCGGCCGGGGAGCTGTTTTTT	CASNRDRAAGELFF
-	-	TRBJ2-5	TRBV7-9	TGTGCCAGCAGCTTGGGTACTAGCTTCGGGGGGACCCAGTACTTC	CASSLGTSFGGTQYF
TRBD1	-	TRBJ1-4	TRBV19	TGTGCCAGTAGTATGTGGACAGGGCCTAATGAAAAACTGTTTTTT	CASSMWTGPNEKLFF
TRBD1	-	TRBJ1-1	TRBV7-9	TGTGCCAGCAGCCGCGGACAGGGTAACATGAACACTGAAGCTTTCTTT	CASSRGQGNMNTEAFF
TRBD2	-	TRBJ2-7	TRBV19	TGTGCCAGTACCAGAGACGGGGGGTCACGGGAGCAGTACTTC	CASTRDGGSREQYF
-	-	TRBJ2-2	TRBV6-2/TRBV6-3	TGTGCCAGCAGTCGACTAGTTTCCAGAACCGGGGAGCTGTTTTTT	CASSRLVSRTGELFF
-	-	TRBJ1-4	TRBV3-1/TRBV3-2	TGTGCCAGCAGCCAACCCTACCTCAGGGGTAGGGGTGAAAAACTGTTTTTT	CASSQPYLRGRGEKLFF
TRBD1	-	TRBJ1-2	TRBV5-6	TGTGCCAGCAGCTTTTCGGGACAGGGTTATGGCTACACCTTC	CASSFSGQGYGYTF
-	-	TRBJ1-4	TRBV28	TGTGCCAGCAGTTCGTCCCCTCACAGGGCAACTAATGAAAAACTGTTTTTT	CASSSSPHRATNEKLFF
TRBD1	-	TRBJ2-3	TRBV4-3	TGCGCCAGCAGCCAAGTCGGGACAGGCACAGATACGCAGTATTTT	CASSQVGTGTDTQYF
-	few	TRBJ1-5	TRBV19	TGTGCCAGTAGTACGACCCCCGAGGGGCAGCCCCAGCATTTT	CASSTTPEGQPQHF
-	-	TRBJ2-7	TRBV12-2	TGTGCAAGTCGCTCCCATCTCAGGGGGCTTTACGAGCAGTACTTC	CASRSHLRGLYEQYF
TRBD1	few	TRBJ2-7	TRBV11-2	TGTGCCAGCAGCTCAGAGCACAGGGGAGTCTACGAGCAGTACTTC	CASSSEHRGVYEQYF
-	-	TRBJ1-6	TRBV9	TGTGCCAGCAGCCCTCAGCCGTCTAATTCACCCCTCCACTTT	CASSPQPSNSPLHF
TRBD1	few	TRBJ1-2	TRBV7-6	TGTGCCAGCAGCTTAGCCGGGGGACAGTCCTATGGCTACACCTTC	CASSLAGGQSYGYTF
-	-	TRBJ2-2	TRBV7-8	TGTGCCAGCAGCGTGGCCGGGGGCACCGGGGAGCTGTTTTTT	CASSVAGGTGELFF
-	-	TRBJ2-7	TRBV4-3	TGCGCCAGCAGCCAAGATAATCGGGGGCCCTACGAGCAGTACTTC	CASSQDNRGPYEQYF
TRBD1	-	TRBJ2-3	TRBV28	TGTGCCAGCACCCCGGGACAGGGGGTTGTTTATACGCAGTATTTT	CASTPGQGVVYTQYF
-	-	TRBJ1-3	TRBV5-1	TGCGCCAGCAGCCGGACGGGAGGCTTCTCTGGAAACACCATATATTTT	CASSRTGGFSGNTIYF
TRBD1	-	TRBJ2-7	TRBV24-1	TGTGCCACCAGCCCCGGGACAGGGGTCCGCTCCTACGAGCAGTACTTC	CATSPGTGVRSYEQYF
-	-	TRBJ2-5	TRBV27	TGTGCCAGCAGCCTCTATCCCCCGGGGGCAGGCGGGACCCAGTACTTC	CASSLYPPGAGGTQYF
-	-	TRBJ1-5	TRBV6-6	TGTGCCAGCACTACAGGGTTGGGCAATCAGCCCCAGCATTTT	CASTTGLGNQPQHF
-	-	TRBJ2-1	TRBV6-5	TGTGCCAGCACCGGGGACAATGAGCAGTTCTTC	CASTGDNEQFF
TRBD1	-	TRBJ2-7	TRBV6-5	TGTGCCAGCAGAAGGGACAGGCGTTACGAGCAGTACTTC	CASRRDRRYEQYF
-	-	TRBJ2-7	TRBV28	TGTGCCAGCAGTGATCCCTACGAGCAGTACTTC	CASSDPYEQYF
TRBD2	-	TRBJ2-1	TRBV4-2	TGTGCCAGCAGCCAACTAGCGGGAGGGGGCAATGAGCAGTTCTTC	CASSQLAGGGNEQFF
TRBD2	-	TRBJ2-1	TRBV6-6	TGTGCCAGCAGTAACTTAGCGGGAGTGGGCTACAATGAGCAGTTCTTC	CASSNLAGVGYNEQFF
-	-	TRBJ1-5	TRBV20-1	TGCAGTGCTAGGATAGATCAGCCCCAGCATTTT	CSARIDQPQHF
-	-	TRBJ2-5	TRBV11-2	TGTGCCAGCAGCCCTCGGGGCCCACTGGGTAGGGGAGAGACCCAGTACTTC	CASSPRGPLGRGETQYF
-	-	TRBJ1-6	TRBV12-3/TRBV12-4	TGTGCCAGCAGTTTGATGAATTCACCCCTCCACTTT	CASSLMNSPLHF
TRBD1	-	TRBJ2-1	TRBV5-1	TGCGCCAGCAGCTTGGGGCAGGGGGCAAGTGAGCAGTTCTTC	CASSLGQGASEQFF
TRBD1	-	TRBJ2-7	TRBV11-2	TGTGCCAGCAGCCAGCGACAGGGAGACCACGAGCAGTACTTC	CASSQRQGDHEQYF
-	-	TRBJ1-4	TRBV18	TGTGCCAGCTCTGTTTCCTTCGCGGTTCCTAATGAAAAACTGTTTTTT	CASSVSFAVPNEKLFF
-	-	TRBJ2-3	TRBV18	TGTGCCAGCTCACCTACGGACAGATCAGATACGCAGTATTTT	CASSPTDRSDTQYF
-	-	TRBJ2-2	TRBV7-2	TGTGCCAGCAGCTGGAGACAGGTTCCCGGGGAGCTGTTTTTT	CASSWRQVPGELFF
TRBD1	-	TRBJ2-7	TRBV6-5	TGTGCCACCTTACCGGGACAGGGGGCATCCTACGAGCAGTACTTC	CATLPGQGASYEQYF
-	-	TRBJ2-7	TRBV28	TGTGCCAGCAGTTTACGACAAAACGAGCAGTACTTC	CASSLRQNEQYF